What follows describes a single T cell receptor beta chain. The antigen remains undetermined. Built from TCR beta cDNA, the libraries had unique molecular identifiers in them. TCRdb used MiXCR to reprocess the PCR reads, holding one entry per CDR3 protein. The table lists 400,000 to 500,000 distinct CDR3 sequences, 39% of them singletons, with about 7.6% in the top ten. Germline loops: CDR1 MNHEY, CDR2 SVGEGT. Trimming at V came to 5 bases and at J to 8 bases, leaving 19 bases not matched to a gene. The CDR3 extends over 18 amino acids. These data are taken from a study of post-analysis software for immune sequencing data. Study-wide results and caveats: A significant reduction in normalized Chao1 diversity was observed in multiple sclerosis patients versus controls. The authors found that F measure strongly co-clustered same-batch samples. Five or six TRBV segments were significantly more frequent in patients than in controls. TRBV5-6, TRBV5-1 and TRBV20-1 were among these segments.

Input material: blood. The gene calls are TRBV6-2 or TRBV6-3 and TRBJ1-4, with TRBD1 identical over 8 bases. This sequence originates from a girl aged 2 to 9 with multiple sclerosis. In DNA form, the CDR3 reads TGTGCCAGCAGTGCTATTCCGGGACAGGAACTTTTTTCGGAAAAACTGTTTTTT. The encoded protein is CASSAIPGQELFSEKLFF.